This T cell receptor (beta chain) came from a study of blood T cell repertoires in COVID-19 (dated by TCRdb to 2019 to 2021). With respect to the entire study: Samples covering the acute and convalescent phases of COVID-19 were provided by collaborators in the United States, Italy and Spain. The prospective study material was composed of cDNA or gDNA derived from T cells, B-cell-depleted T cells, or PBMCs. The dataset comprised deeply sampled blood TCRbeta repertoires from subjects exposed to, actively infected with, or recovered from COVID-19. The repertoires were made available in a free public database intended to serve as a resource for research on the immune response to SARS-CoV-2. The samples were drawn from two sources: the first 160 participants of the ongoing ImmuneRACE study, and 1,000 to 1,500 subjects contributed by 6 global collaborators. Sample metadata almost always included a de-identified subject ID, COVID-19 status, age in years and sex. Where HLA class I and class II types were available, the types were taken from metadata supplied by the sample provider, not from assay-based typing. The investigation overall reported the following: How much clinical and demographic metadata was included differed by source and by participant, and the metadata was provided uncurated.

With regard to this clone: The clone's antigen remains unknown. No quality values exist for individual bases; no much larger clone is one base distant.

Taken from the germline V gene, the CDR1 and CDR2 loops are SNHLY and FYNNEI. The CDR3, from cysteine to phenylalanine, totals 12 residues. The CDR3 DNA has 36 bases and is translated from base 1. From V the trimming removes 5 bases and from J it removes 11 bases, while the gene matches leave 8 bases of the junction unaccounted for. The immunoSEQ Assay, a bias-controlled multiplex PCR, was used to amplify TCRbeta CDR3 regions from genomic DNA. In the authors' own workflow: The number of nucleated cells in each sample was estimated from the amplification of reference gene primers within the assay. To quantify the absolute abundance of each unique TCRbeta CDR3 rearrangement, sequence reads were collapsed and filtered. Productive Simpson clonality was computed per sample as the square root of Simpson's diversity index over productive rearrangements. Not all clones reach the TCRdb copy of this immuneACCESS table, which keeps in-frame sequences only. Checked studies attribute under half of the gap to unresolved V genes and leave the rest unexplained. That table furnishes V, J and clone size, whereas the DNA furnished D and trimming. Across this sample there are 250,000 to 300,000 clones, with roughly 85% seen only once. The ten top clones hold 1.9% of the sample.

Enrolling through a virtual design, the prospective study's participants ranged in age from roughly 18 to 95 years and lived across 20 to 30 United States geographic areas. To assign participants to cohorts, the prospective study relied on clinical history that participants themselves reported in a screening survey and a study questionnaire. Recovered participants in ImmuneRACE Cohort 3 were defined by two consecutive negative NP/OP PCR tests, clearance by a healthcare professional, or resolution of symptoms. Each participant in the prospective study had whole blood, serum and a nasopharyngeal or oropharyngeal swab collected by mobile phlebotomists. Over a 2-month period, participants in the prospective study had the option of providing additional blood draws and questionnaires. Prospective study blood samples were shipped either frozen or at room temperature before DNA extraction.

Sequences were obtained from PBMCs or T cells enriched from blood (not recorded which). The chain uses TRBV2 and TRBJ1-2, with 7 bases in between that match TRBD1. This clonotype was obtained from a woman aged 50 to 60 who had recovered from COVID-19. Read as DNA, the sequence is TGTGCCAGCAGTTCTGACAGGGCTCGTTACACCTTC. Its translation is CASSSDRARYTF. Here the CDR3 is joined to the reference TRBV2 and TRBJ1-2 genes, and the full variable domain is: EPEVTQTPSHQVTQMGQEVILRCVPISNHLYFYWYRQILGQKVEFLVSFYNNEISEKSEIFDDQFSVERPDGSNFTLKIRSTKLEDSAMYFCASSSDRARYTFGSGTRLTVV.